The T cell receptor beta chain under discussion was sequenced for a study of blood T cells in healthy people across ages. Through a sample-barcoded 5' primer and a J-beta primer mix, a second PCR was run for 7 to 11 cycles. TCRdb recomputed calls from the 5' RACE reads with MiXCR, one row per CDR3 protein. The sample includes 600,000 to 900,000 distinct CDR3 sequences, roughly 25% of them seen just once. In addition, the sample was reused for a study of T cells of mothers and their children.

This TCR derives from a boy between 10 and 17 years old in good health. The sample taken for sequencing was blood.

CDR3 protein: CASSDLGQEQYF. CDR3 sequence (DNA): TGTGCCAGCAGTGATTTGGGACAGGAGCAGTACTTC. The chain links TRBV2 to TRBJ2-7, with 7 positions matching TRBD1. V was clipped by 3 bases and J by 7 bases; unmatched bases: 3. This CDR3 has 12 amino acids. Germline V gene lookup returns CDR1 SNHLY and CDR2 FYNNEI.